The T cell receptor beta chain under discussion was sequenced for a study of cytomegalovirus exposure and HLA in healthy donors (dated by TCRdb to the late 2010s). With respect to the entire study: According to a later analysis, one platform produced both the 110 or so validation repertoires and the 670 or so repertoires of the first cohort. The aim of the study was to test whether cataloging public T cell receptors could identify signatures of past pathogen exposure. Along with the approximately 600-subject first cohort, a separate validation cohort of 120 different subjects was used. To predict cytomegalovirus infection status, the study combined high-throughput TCR immunosequencing, statistical association of individual TCRs with disease status, and machine learning. The study at large found these results: It was suggested by the authors that the approach could potentially be generalized to other disease states and immunological phenotypes. The validation cohort had no HLA typing available for a later analysis, so co-occurrence within that cohort was assessed over all 110 or so repertoires. Most TCR sequences were observed very rarely across donors, whereas some public TCRs were present in many individuals. The study gave a list of some 150 TCR beta chains associated with cytomegalovirus. The classifier was reported to diagnose cytomegalovirus status with high specificity and sensitivity in both the original and validation cohorts. In vitro tests confirmed that a few of the cytomegalovirus-associated TCR beta chains recognize cytomegalovirus antigens. In a later analysis, TCRs clustered in the first cohort were found to also tend to co-occur in the 100 to 150 validation repertoires, with 90% to 95% of cluster scores above 0.

Its CDR3 holds 15 amino acids, cysteine through phenylalanine. CDR3 DNA only is kept here, 45 bases in frame from base 1. V is shortened by 4 bases, J by 3 bases, and the region joining them spans 14 bases. Sequences SGHDT (CDR1) and YYEEEE (CDR2) are obtained from the germline V gene. This clone was seen a single time. Its specific antigen is unknown. No much larger clone exists at a distance of one base, and base qualities are not known. Library preparation was by the immunoSEQ multiplex PCR assay. The original pipeline was this. A statistical classification framework was built to diagnose cytomegalovirus status from the catalog of TCR beta chain sequences. This is the immuneACCESS table as TCRdb keeps it, with only in-frame sequences that have V and J called. A part of the clones is gone; compared with another copy, unresolved V genes explain less than half, and the rest is unexplained. V and J calls and clone size are those listed in that table; D and trimming were worked out from the DNA. This sample lists around 150,000 clones; about 90% were detected once. The top ten clones comprise roughly 3% of the sample.

Donors formed part of the validation cohort, which comprised over a hundred subjects and was distinct from the first cohort of 666 subjects. This sequence uses TRBV5-6 and TRBJ1-3, and possibly TRBD1, on 5 matching bases. Sequencing used PBMCs. This sequence was found in a young woman in good health and CMV-seropositive. The CDR3 has the sequence CASSVFWQGGNTIYF. The DNA is TGTGCCAGCAGCGTCTTTTGGCAGGGTGGAAACACCATATATTTT.